Relative to its sample, the clone carrying this T cell receptor (beta chain) is medium-sized (0.01 to 0.1%). Its antigen is undetermined. Not a single patient had been given any form of treatment at any point before undergoing thyroid surgery. Authors' analysis steps: The study built a papillary thyroid cancer distant-metastasis classifier from CDR3 differences across clinicopathological groups. TCRdb redid the clone calls on the PCR reads using MiXCR. What appears here as the V and J calls and clone size reflects TCRdb's work, not the paper's. The table records under 50,000 clones, 18% of them present only once. This record belongs to a study of metastatic and nonmetastatic thyroid tumors. Whole-study context: Peripheral blood and tumor or nodule samples from malignant and benign thyroid patients were compared.

Germline CDR1 and CDR2: MNHEY and SVGEGT. V was shortened by 5 bases and J by 6 bases, with 22 bases between the two germline ends. The CDR3 is 16 amino acids. Findings and caveats of the study: In both blood and tumor samples, TCR beta diversity was reported significantly higher for malignant than benign nodules.

This chain uses TRBV6-2 or TRBV6-3 with TRBJ1-2, with D possibly TRBD1 on 5 matching bases. The clonotype was recovered from a female donor with papillary thyroid cancer or a benign thyroid nodule (not recorded which). Some clones in this sample may be carry-over from other donors' samples. Sample: tumor tissue. CDR3 loop: CASSPGLGAGRNGYTF. CDR3 sequence (DNA): TGTGCCAGCAGTCCCGGCCTCGGGGCAGGGAGAAATGGCTACACCTTC.